This T cell receptor (beta chain) stems from a study of blood T cell repertoires in COVID-19. Across the study: Samples taken during acute and convalescent COVID-19 were collected in the United States, Italy and Spain.

In the original analysis: Amplification with reference gene primers provided the estimates of nucleated cell counts. Sequencing was performed with immunoSEQ multiplex PCR; in TCRdb, only in-frame clones are kept and a portion is missing. V, J and clone size derive from that table, while D and trimming were established from the DNA sequence. The sample shows roughly 570,000 clones, approximately 91% of them seen only once. J was trimmed by 5 bases and V by 5 bases; bases with no gene match: 6. The CDR3 has 16 residues. Germline V CDR1 and CDR2: SGHVS, FQNEAQ. The gene calls are TRBV7-8 and TRBJ2-2; 12 bases map to TRBD1. The sequenced sample consisted of peripheral blood. The clonotype comes from a woman aged 45 to 65 with COVID-19, enrolled during active disease. The CDR3 sequence is CASSRGTGGLTGELFF. The CDR3 DNA follows: TGTGCCAGCAGCCGGGGGACAGGGGGCTTAACCGGGGAGCTGTTTTTT.